These T cell receptor beta chains were read from a single sample in a study of cytotoxic CD8 clonotypes in ibrutinib-treated CLL. Produced via immunoSEQ multiplex PCR; TCRdb's table is partial and in-frame only. Of 300,000 to 350,000 clones detected, almost 80% appear once; the ten largest clones hold 5% to 7%. The sample consisted of PBMCs, taken before ibrutinib treatment. These receptors originate from a human donor with chronic lymphocytic leukemia. Both conserved end residues are part of each CDR3. The order of the fields is J gene, D gene, V gene, clone size, CDR3 DNA, CDR3 protein. The D gene is left open where the match is weak. Clone sizes are given selectively: once, few, many, or a class where the clone is expanded.

TRBJ2-7 - TRBV5-1 - TGCGCCAGCAGCTTGGCAGCTCACGAGCAGTACTTC CASSLAAHEQYF
TRBJ1-5 - TRBV28 - TGTGCCAGCAGGATGTGGAGGGGAACCAGTCAGCCCCAGCATTTT CASRMWRGTSQPQHF
TRBJ2-1 - TRBV29-1 - TGCAGCGTTGAAGATCTGGGCGGGTTCAGCTCCTACAATGAGCAGTTCTTC CSVEDLGGFSSYNEQFF
TRBJ2-1 TRBD1 TRBV30 - TGTGCCTGGAGTGTCGGGGACAGGGGGCTAAGTGAGCAGTTCTTC CAWSVGDRGLSEQFF
TRBJ2-5 TRBD1 TRBV19 - TGTGCCAGTAGTGATCCCCAGGGGGCTAAAAAGACCCAGTACTTC CASSDPQGAKKTQYF
TRBJ2-7 TRBD1 TRBV27 - TGTGCCAGCAGTTCCCGACAGGGTCCCTACGAGCAGTACTTC CASSSRQGPYEQYF
TRBJ2-5 - TRBV30 - TGTGCCTGCTCGATAGCTCAAGAGACCCAGTACTTC CACSIAQETQYF
TRBJ2-5 TRBD2 TRBV7-2 - TGTGCCAGCAGCAGAGCGGGGGGTGCGACCCAGTACTTC CASSRAGGATQYF
TRBJ2-1 TRBD2 TRBV7-3 - TGTGCCAGCAGCTCAATCGGGACTAGCGGTTACAATGAGCAGTTCTTC CASSSIGTSGYNEQFF
TRBJ1-1 - TRBV19 - TGTGCCAGTACTCCCTTTAGTTTGGGTCTGAACACTGAAGCTTTCTTT CASTPFSLGLNTEAFF
TRBJ1-5 - TRBV19 once TGTGCCAGTAGTATTGGTAACGCAGGGACAACGGGCTTGAATCAGCCCCAGCATTTT CASSIGNAGTTGLNQPQHF
TRBJ2-1 - TRBV11-1 - TGTGCCAGCAGCCAGGACTCACTTCAATACAATGAGCAGTTCTTC CASSQDSLQYNEQFF
TRBJ1-1 TRBD1 TRBV25-1 - TGTGCCAGCAGTGCAGACAGGGCCCGGTCCACTGAAGCTTTCTTT CASSADRARSTEAFF